The TCR beta chain under discussion was sequenced for a study of blood T cell repertoires in COVID-19. Study-level background: Whether acute or convalescent, the COVID-19 samples came from the United States, Italy and Spain. From T cells, B-cell-depleted T cells, or PBMCs came the material, which was cDNA or gDNA.

Original analysis: It was from reference gene primer amplification that nucleated cell counts were estimated. Sequenced by immunoSEQ multiplex PCR; TCRdb stores in-frame clones only, minus some. V, J and clone size are those of that table, while D and trimming were read from the DNA. The sample includes just over 650,000 clones, about 87% of them seen just once. CDR1 and CDR2 from the germline V gene are SNHLY and FYNNEI. V dropped 6 bases and J dropped 4 bases, with 12 bases sitting between them. This CDR3 region has 13 residues. The chain links TRBV2 to TRBJ1-2; D perhaps matches TRBD1 (6 bases). The source material was peripheral blood. This sequence was found in a woman aged 18-29 years with acute or convalescent COVID-19. The CDR3 loop is CASRGDTGYGYTF. CDR3 coding DNA: TGTGCCAGCAGGGGGGACACCGGCTATGGCTACACCTTC.